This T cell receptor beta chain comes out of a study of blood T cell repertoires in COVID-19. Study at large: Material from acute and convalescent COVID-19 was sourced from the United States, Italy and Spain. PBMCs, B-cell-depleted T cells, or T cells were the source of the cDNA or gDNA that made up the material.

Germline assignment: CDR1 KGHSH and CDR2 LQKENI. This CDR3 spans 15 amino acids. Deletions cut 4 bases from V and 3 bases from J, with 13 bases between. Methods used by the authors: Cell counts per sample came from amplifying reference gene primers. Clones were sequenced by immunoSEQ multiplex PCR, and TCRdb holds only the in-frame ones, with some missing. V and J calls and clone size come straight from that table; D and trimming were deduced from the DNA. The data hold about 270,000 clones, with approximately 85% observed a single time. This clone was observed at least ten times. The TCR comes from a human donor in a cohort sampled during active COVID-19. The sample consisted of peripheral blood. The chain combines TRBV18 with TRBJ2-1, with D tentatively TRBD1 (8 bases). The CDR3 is CASSREGQDYNEQFF. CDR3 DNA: TGTGCCAGCTCACGGGAGGGACAGGACTACAATGAGCAGTTCTTC.